This TCR beta chain is from a study of T cells in Graves' hyperthyroidism and ophthalmopathy. This CDR3 has 19 amino acids. Trimming took 5 bases from V and 0 from J; bases not matched to a gene: 14. CDR1 is DFQATT, CDR2 SNEGSKA, per germline (reference sequence). This clonotype has at least ten counts. The investigators amplified TCR beta CDR3 regions from RNA transcripts. The primer set for the first-round RT-PCR of the TCR CDR3 was HTBI. TCRdb reprocessed the multiplex PCR reads with MiXCR, giving one entry per CDR3 protein. The table lists roughly 640,000 distinct CDR3 sequences, roughly 16% of them singletons, with around 3.5% in the top ten.

This chain joins TRBV20-1 and TRBJ2-5; 14 bases align to TRBD2. The sequence was obtained from a middle-aged woman with Graves' ophthalmopathy. The sequencing input was blood. CDR3 region: CSAFRTLGLAGGYQETQYF. DNA of the CDR3: TGCAGTGCTTTCCGAACCTTAGGACTAGCGGGGGGTTACCAAGAGACCCAGTACTTC.